What follows are 21 T cell receptor beta chains derived from one specimen sequenced in a study of early T cells in non-severe SARS-CoV-2 infection (dated by TCRdb to about 2021). Libraries were made using 5' RACE. This sample was sequenced with a NextSeq 500. TCRdb cleaned the public reads at Q25 with fastp, built clones with MiXCR and kept in-frame beta chains. Rows are combined by CDR3 protein, so each entry shows the most common genes and DNA. The sample yields around 52,000 distinct CDR3 sequences; roughly 11% were counted once. Jointly, the top ten make up roughly 10% of the sample. The source material was whole blood. The receptor source for this set is an adult who was a healthcare worker with PCR-confirmed SARS-CoV-2 infection or an uninfected control (not recorded which).

This clonotype was counted between two and nine times. V usage is TRBV28 and J usage is TRBJ2-5; the D is unclear. Germline V gives CDR1 MDHEN, CDR2 SYDVKM. CDR3 length: 14 residues. Trimming cost V 4 bases and J 5 bases, with 14 bases left between them. The CDR3 nucleotides are TGTGCCAGCAGTTGGAGCCGGTCGCGGGAGACCCAGTACTTC. Its translation: CASSWSRSRETQYF.

This clonotype was recorded many times. V usage is TRBV29-1 and J usage is TRBJ2-4, with no clear D. CDR3 length: 10 amino acids. Germline values: CDR1 SQVTM, CDR2 ANQGSEA. V was clipped by 4 bases and J by 8 bases, with 6 bases between them. CDR3 nucleotides: TGCAGCGTTGTAGTTGACATTCAGTACTTC. It encodes CSVVVDIQYF. Together with reference TRBV29-1 and TRBJ2-4, the CDR3 gives the full variable domain: SAVISQKPSRDICQRGTSLTIQCQVDSQVTMMFWYRQQPGQSLTLIATANQGSEATYESGFVIDKFPISRPNLTFSTLTVSNMSPEDSSIYLCSVVVDIQYFGAGTRLSVL.

Here the CDR3 reads CAAGDRGSDTQYF. The CDR3 nucleotides read TGTGCCGCTGGGGACAGGGGTTCAGATACGCAGTATTTT. J is TRBJ2-3 and V is TRBV12-3 or TRBV12-4; 10 bases agree with TRBD1. Trimming cost V 11 bases and J 4 bases; bases outside gene matches: 6. This CDR3 has 13 amino acids.

This clonotype was seen at least ten times. This chain links TRBV7-2 with TRBJ1-4; 7 bases align to TRBD1. This CDR3 spans 16 amino acids. The J segment lost 5 bases and the V segment lost 4 bases, leaving 10 bases of the junction unmatched. Germline CDR1 and CDR2: SGHTA and FQGNSA. The CDR3 spells CASSSLPGQRNEKLFF. CDR3 sequence (DNA): TGTGCCAGCAGCTCGCTACCGGGACAGCGAAATGAAAAACTGTTTTTT.

This clonotype was counted ten times or more. The chain recombines TRBV20-1 with TRBJ1-5; D is uncertain. Germline lookup yields CDR1 DFQATT and CDR2 SNEGSKA (reference sequence). The CDR3 totals 13 residues. V was shortened by 6 bases and J by 0 bases, with 9 bases between the two germline ends. The CDR3, as DNA: TGCAGTGCCCTCCAGGTTAGCAATCAGCCCCAGCATTTT. The encoded protein is CSALQVSNQPQHF.

There are many counts of this clonotype. The chain employs TRBV20-1 and TRBJ2-5; TRBD2 agrees at 14 bases. Trimming removed 1 base from V and 4 bases from J; junction bases left unmatched: 8. Germline values: CDR1 DFQATT, CDR2 SNEGSKA (reference sequence). This CDR3 comprises 17 residues. CDR3 residues: CSARVGLAGGFLETQYF. In DNA form, the CDR3 reads TGCAGTGCTAGAGTTGGACTAGCGGGAGGTTTCTTAGAGACCCAGTACTTC.

The sample holds a few counts of this clonotype. The chain uses TRBV7-2 and TRBJ2-6; D remains ambiguous. The germline gives CDR1 SGHTA, CDR2 FQGNSA. The V and J ends lost 5 bases and 0 bases respectively, with 8 bases between them. This CDR3 spans 15 amino acids. Here the CDR3 reads CASSTLGSGANVLTF. CDR3 DNA sequence: TGTGCCAGCAGCACCCTTGGCTCTGGGGCCAACGTCCTGACTTTC.

This clonotype showed up many times. CDR3 sequence reads: CSAPDRSAGEQFF. DNA of the CDR3: TGCAGTGCGCCGGACAGGTCGGCGGGTGAGCAGTTCTTC. V and J are TRBV20-1 and TRBJ2-1; TRBD1 matches 7 bases. Germline-derived CDR1 and CDR2 are DFQATT and SNEGSKA (reference sequence). V lost 6 bases to trimming and J lost 9 bases; unmatched junction nucleotides: 11. The CDR3 spans 13 residues.

By share, this clonotype counts as medium-sized. The chain carries TRBV20-1 and TRBJ2-7; D tentatively fits TRBD1 or TRBD2 (5 bases each). V was cut by 3 bases and J by 6 bases, with 18 bases left in between. In germline, CDR1 is DFQATT, CDR2 SNEGSKA (reference sequence). The CDR3 loop spans 14 amino acids. This chain's CDR3 is CSARARRGQGEQYF. The CDR3 nucleotides read TGCAGTGCTAGGGCCCGCCGGGGTCAGGGCGAGCAGTACTTC.

The chain couples TRBV5-1 to TRBJ2-1; D remains unclear. Germline lookup yields CDR1 SGHRS and CDR2 YFSETQ. V gave up 3 bases and J gave up 5 bases, with 3 bases separating them. This CDR3 spans 11 amino acids. DNA for the CDR3: TGCGCCAGCAGCTCGAACAATGAGCAGTTCTTC. This codes for CASSSNNEQFF.

This clonotype was counted between two and nine times. The chain employs TRBV29-1 and TRBJ1-1; tentative D call: TRBD1 (6 bases). V was clipped by 7 bases and J by 5 bases, with 14 bases between them. This CDR3 comprises 12 residues. CDR1 is SQVTM and CDR2 is ANQGSEA in the germline V gene. CDR3 DNA: TGCAGCGCTCCTTTGGGGGCGACTGAAGCTTTCTTT. Translating gives CSAPLGATEAFF.

This clonotype showed up many times. This rearrangement joins TRBV5-4 to TRBJ2-7, with 7 bases fitting TRBD1. V lost 1 base, J lost 6 bases, and 10 bases stayed unmatched. The CDR3 runs to 15 residues. Germline CDR1 and CDR2: SGHNT and YYREEE (reference sequence). CDR3 sequence: CASSLSRTGRGEQYF. CDR3 nucleotides: TGTGCCAGCAGCTTGTCCAGGACAGGCCGTGGCGAGCAGTACTTC.

This clonotype was found a few times. V usage is TRBV7-6 and J usage is TRBJ2-1; 7 bases are a match to TRBD2. The CDR3 sequence is 14 residues long. V shed 2 bases, J shed 4 bases, and the junction held 2 bases outside the gene matches. Germline-derived CDR1 and CDR2 are SGHVS and FNYEAQ. For the CDR3, the DNA is TGTGCCAGCAGCTTAACGCGGGAGTACAATGAGCAGTTCTTC. Its protein is CASSLTREYNEQFF.

This clonotype has ten or more counts. The rearrangement links TRBV20-1 to TRBJ2-1, with TRBD2 matching 7 bases. CDR3 length equals 14 residues. In germline, CDR1 is DFQATT, CDR2 SNEGSKA (reference sequence). The V and J ends lost 2 bases and 5 bases, in that order; junction bases with no gene match: 6. CDR3: CSARKGLPHNEQFF. In DNA form, the CDR3 reads TGCAGTGCTAGAAAGGGACTACCCCACAATGAGCAGTTCTTC.

This clonotype appeared a few times. The chain links TRBV20-1 to TRBJ1-6, with no clear D. Germline-derived CDR1 and CDR2 are DFQATT and SNEGSKA (reference sequence). The CDR3 extends over 14 amino acids. V was cut by 2 bases and J by 7 bases, with 12 bases left in between. The CDR3 loop is CSARTPGGNSPLHF. CDR3 DNA sequence: TGCAGTGCTAGAACCCCTGGAGGGAATTCACCCCTCCACTTT.

The chain employs TRBV19 and TRBJ1-5, with TRBD1 as a possible D gene (5 bases). The CDR3 totals 15 residues. CDR1 is LNHDA and CDR2 is SQIVND in the germline V gene (reference sequence). Trimming took off 3 bases at V and 6 bases at J, with 15 bases between the two ends. The DNA for the CDR3 is TGTGCCAGTAGTATTCGCAGGGATGGAGTTCAGCCCCAGCATTTT. Translating it yields CASSIRRDGVQPQHF.

The V gene is TRBV28, the J gene TRBJ2-4, with 8 positions matching TRBD1. V was clipped by 4 bases and J by 4 bases; unmatched bases: 3. The CDR3 totals 14 residues. Germline CDR1 is MDHEN and CDR2 is SYDVKM. The CDR3 DNA follows: TGTGCCAGCAGTTCGGGACAGGAGAAAAACATTCAGTACTTC. Its translation is CASSSGQEKNIQYF.

This chain connects TRBV5-6 to TRBJ1-5, with no clear D. V lost 1 base and J lost 4, with 15 bases in between. Germline-derived CDR1 and CDR2 are SGHDT and YYEEEE. The CDR3 runs to 16 residues. As DNA, the CDR3 is TGTGCCAGCAGCTTGTGGCAGAATCAAAGGAATCAGCCCCAGCATTTT. This gives the protein CASSLWQNQRNQPQHF. Together with reference TRBV5-6 and TRBJ1-5, the CDR3 gives the full variable domain: DAGVTQSPTHLIKTRGQQVTLRCSPKSGHDTVSWYQQALGQGPQFIFQYYEEEERQRGNFPDRFSGHQFPNYSSELNVNALLLGDSALYLCASSLWQNQRNQPQHFGDGTRLSIL.

V is TRBV20-1 and J is TRBJ1-6; the D gene is possibly TRBD1 (5 bases). The CDR3 extends over 14 amino acids. The V end lost 0 bases, the J end lost 10 bases, and 13 bases lay between the germline ends. Germline CDR1 DFQATT, CDR2 SNEGSKA (reference sequence). CDR3 residues: CSARDQGVWSPLHF. CDR3 bases: TGCAGTGCTAGAGATCAGGGAGTCTGGTCACCCCTCCACTTT.

This clonotype was observed a handful of times. The chain employs TRBV20-1 and TRBJ1-6; tentatively, D is TRBD1 (6 bases). The length of the CDR3 is 13 residues. CDR1 and CDR2 (germline): DFQATT, SNEGSKA (reference sequence). The V and J ends lost 5 bases and 7 bases respectively, with 12 bases between them. The chain's CDR3 is CSAHRVGNSPLHF. In nucleotides, the CDR3 is TGCAGTGCTCACAGGGTAGGGAATTCACCCCTCCACTTT.

The CDR3 protein is CASTPSGGRIAKNIQYF. The CDR3 nucleotides read TGCGCCAGCACCCCTAGCGGGGGAAGGATAGCCAAAAACATTCAGTACTTC. The chain links TRBV4-1 to TRBJ2-4; 10 bases are shared with TRBD2. CDR3 size: 17 residues. Germline CDR1 is MGHRA and CDR2 is YSYEKL. The V gene end was trimmed by 7 bases and the J gene end by 0 bases; junction bases not matched to a gene: 9.